One T cell receptor beta chain is described in this entry. Its antigen is currently unknown. Profiling relied on immunoSEQ multiplex PCR, and the TCRdb table lists in-frame clones only, not all of them. The sample has 34,000 or so clones, around four fifths seen once; the top ten hold 10% to 12%. Time point of the sample: week 35, safety follow-up. Each vaccine dose was 300 ug of mutant IDH1 20-mer peptide, with topical imiquimod. Patients had eight vaccinations, in weeks 1, 3, 5, 7, 11, 15, 19 and 23. These data originate in a study of a mutant IDH1 vaccine in newly diagnosed glioma. Findings and caveats of the study: Pseudoprogression appeared independent of alterations in top peripheral clonotypes. Immune responses arising from the vaccine appeared in approximately 93% of patients.

The length of the CDR3 is 15 residues. Germline CDR1 SGHRS, CDR2 YFSETQ. The J segment lost 4 bases and the V segment lost 1 base, leaving 6 bases of the junction unmatched. This TCR was recovered from a woman between 35 and 50 years old with glioma. The gene calls are TRBV5-1 and TRBJ2-3; the match to TRBD1 covers 7 bases. Source: PBMCs, taken from a glioma patient whose treatment included an IDH1 peptide vaccine. The CDR3 sequence is CASSLRDRAADTQYF. The DNA of the CDR3 is TGCGCCAGCAGCTTGCGGGACAGAGCGGCAGATACGCAGTATTTT.